These T cell receptor beta chains were read from a single sample in a study of response to subunit inactivated influenza vaccine. TCRdb reanalysed the RT-PCR reads using MiXCR and keeps one entry per CDR3 protein. This sample has a few hundred thousand distinct CDR3 sequences; around 11% occur once, and the top ten carry approximately 11%. Separately, the same data were catalogued under a study of T cells expressing NK-cell markers.

The specimen comprised PBMCs from blood, sampled on the day of vaccination. The receptor source for this set is a man aged 50 to 59 who received an inactivated influenza vaccine. CDR3s include the opening cysteine and the closing phenylalanine or tryptophan. The D gene is left open where the match is weak. Some rows mark clone size as missing; the rest say once, few, many or name a class of expanded clone.

V gene	J gene	clone size	D gene	CDR3 DNA	CDR3 protein
TRBV11-2	TRBJ2-6	few	NA	TGTGCCAGCAGCTTAGTAGTAAACGTTGGGTCTGGGGCCAACGTCCTGACTTTC	CASSLVVNVGSGANVLTF
TRBV4-3	TRBJ2-3	NA	NA	TGCGCCAGCAGCCAAGAACTTTTTTCCCCAGATACGCAGTATTTT	CASSQELFSPDTQYF
TRBV7-9	TRBJ2-5	few	NA	TGTGCCAGCAGCTTAAGGGGCTCGATGCAGGCCGGCGAGACCCAGTACTTC	CASSLRGSMQAGETQYF
TRBV10-3	TRBJ2-7	few	TRBD2	TGTGCCATCCGACTAGCGGAGCGCTACGAGCAGTACTTC	CAIRLAERYEQYF
TRBV2	TRBJ2-5	NA	TRBD2	TGTGCCAGCAAAGGTGGCGGGGGTCGGGACCAAGAGACCCAGTACTTC	CASKGGGGRDQETQYF
TRBV14	TRBJ2-7	many	TRBD2	TGTGCCAGCAGCCAAGAAATTGTGACTAGCTGGACCTCTCCCTCCTACGAGCAGTACTTC	CASSQEIVTSWTSPSYEQYF
TRBV20-1	TRBJ2-1	few	TRBD2	TGCAGTGCGGGTCAAACTAGCGGGGGATCCTACAATGAGCAGTTCTTC	CSAGQTSGGSYNEQFF
TRBV19	TRBJ2-1	few	NA	TGTGCCAGTAGTTCTGAAGGACAGACAGTCTACAATGAGCAGTTCTTC	CASSSEGQTVYNEQFF
TRBV11-1	TRBJ2-1	many	NA	TGTGCCAGCAGCTCCCTCCCGGGACTGGGGGGAAGTTCGGATGAGCAGTTCTTC	CASSSLPGLGGSSDEQFF
TRBV5-1	TRBJ2-3	few	TRBD2	TGCGCCAGCAGCTTGGACGGCGGGAGGGCGCCCACAGATACGCAGTATTTT	CASSLDGGRAPTDTQYF
TRBV29-1	TRBJ2-2	many	TRBD2	TGCAGCGTTGGGGGACTAGTGGGCACCGGGGAGCTGTTTTTT	CSVGGLVGTGELFF
TRBV5-1	TRBJ2-2	few	NA	TGCGCCAGCAGCTTGGCTGGGGCGGACACCGGGGAGCTGTTTTTT	CASSLAGADTGELFF
TRBV4-3	TRBJ2-1	many	TRBD2	TGCGCCAGCAGCCAAGACTCTGAACTAGCGGCATACTTCTTC	CASSQDSELAAYFF
TRBV7-2	TRBJ2-6	many	NA	TGTGCCAGCAGCTCCGGGACGTCGGCCAACGTCCTGACTTTC	CASSSGTSANVLTF
TRBV4-3	TRBJ2-7	many	NA	TGCGCCAGCAGCCAAGACGTGCTAACCTACGAGCAGTACTTC	CASSQDVLTYEQYF
TRBV12-3/TRBV12-4	TRBJ2-7	many	NA	TGTGCCAGCAGTTCCACCCCCTCCTACGAGCAGTACTTC	CASSSTPSYEQYF
TRBV20-1	TRBJ1-5	many	NA	TGCAGTGCTTCCAGGGGACGAAGTCAGCCCCAGCATTTT	CSASRGRSQPQHF
TRBV28	TRBJ1-6	many	NA	TGTGCCAGCAGTTTACATAATCGGATCTTCAATTCACCCCTCCACTTT	CASSLHNRIFNSPLHF
TRBV11-2	TRBJ2-5	few	TRBD2	TGTGCCAGCAGCCTCGGGACTAGCGCCCTCCAAGAGACCCAGTACTTC	CASSLGTSALQETQYF
TRBV20-1	TRBJ2-7	NA	TRBD2	TGCAGTGCCACCCGAATCGGAAGCGGGATGTACGAGCAGTACTTC	CSATRIGSGMYEQYF
TRBV10-3	TRBJ2-1	many	TRBD2	TGTGCCATCAACGGGGGGAGGAATGAGCAGTTCTTC	CAINGGRNEQFF
TRBV7-9	TRBJ2-2	many	NA	TGTGCCAGCAGCCCCGAGAACACCGGGGAGCTGTTTTTT	CASSPENTGELFF
TRBV28	TRBJ2-3	few	TRBD2	TGTGCCAGCAGTTCACTACTAGCGACGGGGACAGATACGCAGTATTTT	CASSSLLATGTDTQYF
TRBV5-1	TRBJ1-1	NA	NA	TGCGCCAGCAGCTGGATGACGGACGTGAACACTGAAGCTTTCTTT	CASSWMTDVNTEAFF
TRBV5-1	TRBJ2-1	NA	NA	TGCGCCAGCAGCTTGGCGACATTCTCGAATGAGCAGTTCTTC	CASSLATFSNEQFF
TRBV6-1	TRBJ2-5	NA	NA	TGTGCCAGCAGCGGGACACTTCAAGAGACCCAGTACTTC	CASSGTLQETQYF
TRBV28	TRBJ2-1	few	NA	TGTGCCAGCAGAAAAATCAGTGGGAATGAGCAGTTCTTC	CASRKISGNEQFF
TRBV10-3	TRBJ2-7	NA	NA	TGTGCCATTGCCCCAGGGGACGCCTACGAGCAGTACTTC	CAIAPGDAYEQYF
TRBV12-3/TRBV12-4	TRBJ2-1	NA	TRBD1	TGTGCCAGCAGTTTTCTACAGGGGGCAGAGGAGCAGTTCTTC	CASSFLQGAEEQFF
TRBV20-1	TRBJ2-3	few	NA	TGCAGCAACTTGAGGGCGGGATTCACAGATACGCAGTATTTT	CSNLRAGFTDTQYF
TRBV3-1	TRBJ2-7	few	TRBD2	TGTGCCAGCAGCCATGGACTAGCTACCTACGAGCAGTACTTC	CASSHGLATYEQYF
TRBV20-1	TRBJ2-7	few	NA	TGCAGTGCTAGAGAGTCACTTTCCTACGAGCAGTACTTC	CSARESLSYEQYF
TRBV20-1	TRBJ2-3	few	NA	TGCAGTGCTAGCCAAGTAGCAGATACGCAGTATTTT	CSASQVADTQYF
TRBV28	TRBJ2-7	NA	TRBD1	TGTGCCAGCAGCCTACAGGGGGACCACGAGCAGTACTTC	CASSLQGDHEQYF
TRBV12-3/TRBV12-4	TRBJ2-1	NA	NA	TGTGCCAGCAGTTTTAGTCAGACAGTAGAGCAGTTCTTC	CASSFSQTVEQFF
TRBV20-1	TRBJ2-3	many	TRBD2	TGCAGTGCTAGAGACCTCCGCGGGAGTGATACGCAGTATTTT	CSARDLRGSDTQYF
TRBV12-3/TRBV12-4	TRBJ2-5	NA	TRBD1	TGTGCCAGCAGTTCAACACAGGGGCAAGAGACCCAGTACTTC	CASSSTQGQETQYF
TRBV29-1	TRBJ2-7	few	TRBD1	TGCAGCGTTGAAGATCTTGGGACAGGGGCACCCTACGAGCAGTACTTC	CSVEDLGTGAPYEQYF
TRBV29-1	TRBJ1-2	NA	TRBD1	TGCAGCGGAGGACAGGACTATGGCTACACCTTC	CSGGQDYGYTF
TRBV4-1	TRBJ2-5	few	NA	TGCGCCAGCAGCCAAGATGGGCCGGGATGGGTTGAGACCCAGTACTTC	CASSQDGPGWVETQYF
TRBV5-5	TRBJ1-1	NA	TRBD1	TGTGCCAGCAGCTTTCAGGGGGCGATGAACACTGAAGCTTTCTTT	CASSFQGAMNTEAFF
TRBV3-1	TRBJ2-1	many	TRBD2	TGTGCCAGCAGCCAACGGAGCGGGAGCTCCTACAATGAGCAGTTCTTC	CASSQRSGSSYNEQFF
TRBV4-3	TRBJ2-5	NA	TRBD2	TGCGCCAGCAGCCCCGGACTAGAAGAGACCCAGTACTTC	CASSPGLEETQYF
TRBV5-5	TRBJ2-3	NA	NA	TGTGCCAGCAGCTTGGGGGGGCTGGAGGAGTATTTT	CASSLGGLEEYF
TRBV29-1	TRBJ2-1	many	TRBD2	TGCAGCGTGTCACTTAGCGGGGGGGCCAATGAGCAGTTCTTC	CSVSLSGGANEQFF